This T cell receptor (beta chain) appears in the sequencing data of a study of CD8 T cells in ankylosing spondylitis. Broader study findings: Past studies reported some motif variants in reactive arthritis synovial fluid and blood. Made up of about eight highly homologous variants, a TCR beta motif appeared characteristic of ankylosing spondylitis blood.

CDR3 length: 12 amino acids. Germline V lookup: CDR1 SEHNR, CDR2 FQNEAQ (reference sequence). The V end lost 8 bases, the J end lost 2 bases, and 9 bases lay between the germline ends. Quantitative molecular-barcoded 5'-RACE generated the TCR beta libraries. TCRdb redid the calling of the 5' RACE reads with MiXCR, one entry per CDR3 protein. Of 390,000 or so distinct CDR3 sequences in the sample, under 25% were seen once. At least ten counts were recorded for this clonotype. Its antigen remains unidentified. Sequencing used blood, either unsorted or a sorted T cell fraction (not recorded which). This sequence was found in a male donor with ankylosing spondylitis. The V call is TRBV7-9, the J call TRBJ2-5; a possible D gene is TRBD2 (5 bases). CDR3 nucleotides: TGTGCCAGCGGCAGACTACAAGAGACCCAGTACTTC. Translated, it gives CASGRLQETQYF.